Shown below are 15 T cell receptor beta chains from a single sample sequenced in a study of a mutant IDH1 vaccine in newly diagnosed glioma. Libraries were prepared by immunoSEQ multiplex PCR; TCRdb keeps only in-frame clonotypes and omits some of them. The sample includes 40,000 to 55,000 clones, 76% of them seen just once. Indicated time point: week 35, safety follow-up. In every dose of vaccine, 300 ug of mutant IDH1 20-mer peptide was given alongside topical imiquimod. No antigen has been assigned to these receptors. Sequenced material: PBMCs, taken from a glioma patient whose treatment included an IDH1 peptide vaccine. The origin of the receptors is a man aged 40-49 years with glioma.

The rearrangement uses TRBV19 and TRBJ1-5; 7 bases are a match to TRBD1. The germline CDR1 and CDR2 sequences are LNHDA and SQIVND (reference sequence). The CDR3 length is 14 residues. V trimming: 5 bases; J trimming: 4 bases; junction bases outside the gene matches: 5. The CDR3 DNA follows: TGTGCCAGTAGTCCCGGGACAGCGAATCAGCCCCAGCATTTT. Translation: CASSPGTANQPQHF.

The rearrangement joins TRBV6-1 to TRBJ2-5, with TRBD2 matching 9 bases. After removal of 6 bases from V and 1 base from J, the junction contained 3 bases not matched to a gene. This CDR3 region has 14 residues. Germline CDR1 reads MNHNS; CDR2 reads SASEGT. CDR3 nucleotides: TGTGCCAGCAGATTTAGCGGGAGCCAAGAGACCCAGTACTTC. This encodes CASRFSGSQETQYF.

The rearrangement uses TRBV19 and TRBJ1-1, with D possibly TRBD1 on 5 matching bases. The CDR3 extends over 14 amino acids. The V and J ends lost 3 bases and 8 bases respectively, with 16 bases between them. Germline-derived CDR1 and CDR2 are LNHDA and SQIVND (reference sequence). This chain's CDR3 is CASSIGAHTPEAFF. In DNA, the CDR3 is TGTGCCAGTAGTATCGGGGCCCACACCCCGGAAGCTTTCTTT.

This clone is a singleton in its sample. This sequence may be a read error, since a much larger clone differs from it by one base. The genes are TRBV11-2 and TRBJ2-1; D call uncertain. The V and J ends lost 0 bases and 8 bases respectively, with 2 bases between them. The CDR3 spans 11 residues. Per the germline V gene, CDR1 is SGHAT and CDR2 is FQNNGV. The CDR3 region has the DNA TGTGCCAGCAGCTTAGAGCATGAGCAGTTCTTC. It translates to CASSLEHEQFF.

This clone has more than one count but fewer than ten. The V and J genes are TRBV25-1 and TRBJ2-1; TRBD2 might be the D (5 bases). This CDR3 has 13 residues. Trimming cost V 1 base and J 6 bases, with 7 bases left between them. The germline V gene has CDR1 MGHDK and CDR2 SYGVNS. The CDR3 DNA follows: TGTGCCAGCAGTGAATTACGGGGCAATGAGCAGTTCTTC. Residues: CASSELRGNEQFF. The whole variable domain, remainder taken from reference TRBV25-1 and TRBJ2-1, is EADIYQTPRYLVIGTGKKITLECSQTMGHDKMYWYQQDPGMELHLIHYSYGVNSTEKGDLSSESTVSRIRTEHFPLTLESARPSHTSQYLCASSELRGNEQFFGPGTRLTVL.

CDR3 bases: TGCAGCGTTGAAGGAAACAGGGTCGAACAGCCCCAGCATTTT. This encodes CSVEGNRVEQPQHF. The chain joins TRBV29-1 to TRBJ1-5, with D possibly being TRBD1 (6 bases). The V end was cut by 1 base, the J end by 7 bases, with 14 bases between. This CDR3 comprises 14 residues. CDR1 SQVTM and CDR2 ANQGSEA come from the germline V gene.

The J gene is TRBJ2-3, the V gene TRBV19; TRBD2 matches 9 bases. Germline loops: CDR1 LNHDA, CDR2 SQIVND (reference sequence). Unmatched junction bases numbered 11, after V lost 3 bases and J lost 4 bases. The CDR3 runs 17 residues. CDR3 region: CASSIMPGLASPDTQYF. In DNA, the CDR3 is TGTGCCAGTAGTATCATGCCCGGACTAGCGTCCCCAGATACGCAGTATTTT.

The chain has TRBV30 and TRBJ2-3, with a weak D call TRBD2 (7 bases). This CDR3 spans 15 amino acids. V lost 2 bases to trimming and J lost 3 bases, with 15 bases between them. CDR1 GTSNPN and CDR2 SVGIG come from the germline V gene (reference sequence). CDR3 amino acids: CAWSRIGGRTDTQYF. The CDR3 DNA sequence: TGTGCCTGGAGTAGGATCGGGGGGCGAACAGATACGCAGTATTTT.

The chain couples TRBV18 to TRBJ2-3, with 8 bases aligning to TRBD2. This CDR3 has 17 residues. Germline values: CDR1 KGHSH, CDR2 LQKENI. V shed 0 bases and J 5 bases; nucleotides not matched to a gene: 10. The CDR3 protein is CASSPPAGAVRGDTQYF. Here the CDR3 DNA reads TGTGCCAGCTCACCACCAGCGGGAGCGGTCCGCGGAGATACGCAGTATTTT.

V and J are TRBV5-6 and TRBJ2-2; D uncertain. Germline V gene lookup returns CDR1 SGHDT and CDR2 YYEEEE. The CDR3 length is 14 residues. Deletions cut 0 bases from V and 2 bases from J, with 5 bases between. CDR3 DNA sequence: TGTGCCAGCAGCTTGGCCCACAACACCGGGGAGCTGTTTTTT. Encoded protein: CASSLAHNTGELFF.

As DNA, the CDR3 is TGCGCCAGCAGTGAATCTTTCTTAACGGGAGGGAGAAATGAGCAGTTCTTC. Its protein is CASSESFLTGGRNEQFF. The chain carries TRBV10-1 and TRBJ2-1; 8 bases fit TRBD2. This CDR3 contains 17 residues. Trimming cost V 3 bases and J 7 bases; bases outside gene matches: 14. The germline V gene has CDR1 WNHNN and CDR2 SYGVQD (reference sequence).

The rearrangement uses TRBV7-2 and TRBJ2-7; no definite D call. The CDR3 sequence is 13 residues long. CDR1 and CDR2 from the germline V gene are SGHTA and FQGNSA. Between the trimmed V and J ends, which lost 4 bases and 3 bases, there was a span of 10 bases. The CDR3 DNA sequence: TGTGCCAGCAGCTGGAAGTCAGACTACGAGCAGTACTTC. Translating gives CASSWKSDYEQYF.

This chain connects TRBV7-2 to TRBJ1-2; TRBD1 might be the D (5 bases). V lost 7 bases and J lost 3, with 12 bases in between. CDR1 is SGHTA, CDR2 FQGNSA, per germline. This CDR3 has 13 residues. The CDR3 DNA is TGTGCCAGCACCTCGGGACTTGACTATGGCTACACCTTC. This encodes CASTSGLDYGYTF. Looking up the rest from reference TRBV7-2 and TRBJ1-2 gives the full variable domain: GAGVSQSPSNKVTEKGKDVELRCDPISGHTALYWYRQSLGQGLEFLIYFQGNSAPDKSGLPSDRFSAERTGGSVSTLTIQRTQQEDSAVYLCASTSGLDYGYTFGSGTRLTVV.

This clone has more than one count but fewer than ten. CDR3 DNA: TGTGCCAGCCCTAAGCGGGACAGGGCAAACGAGCAGTACTTC. It specifies CASPKRDRANEQYF. This sequence joins TRBV27 and TRBJ2-7; 9 nucleotides align to TRBD1. J was trimmed by 5 bases and V by 8 bases; bases with no gene match: 10. The CDR3 contains 14 residues. CDR1 and CDR2 from the germline V gene are MNHEY and SMNVEV (reference sequence).

In DNA form, the CDR3 reads TGTGCCAGCAGCCAACTCGGAGTGATTGAAGCTTTCTTT. It codes for CASSQLGVIEAFF. The chain joins TRBV7-9 to TRBJ1-1, with no clear D. The length of the CDR3 is 13 residues. CDR1 and CDR2 (germline): SEHNR, FQNEAQ (reference sequence). With 5 bases removed from V and 7 bases from J, the gap between germline ends came to 14 bases.